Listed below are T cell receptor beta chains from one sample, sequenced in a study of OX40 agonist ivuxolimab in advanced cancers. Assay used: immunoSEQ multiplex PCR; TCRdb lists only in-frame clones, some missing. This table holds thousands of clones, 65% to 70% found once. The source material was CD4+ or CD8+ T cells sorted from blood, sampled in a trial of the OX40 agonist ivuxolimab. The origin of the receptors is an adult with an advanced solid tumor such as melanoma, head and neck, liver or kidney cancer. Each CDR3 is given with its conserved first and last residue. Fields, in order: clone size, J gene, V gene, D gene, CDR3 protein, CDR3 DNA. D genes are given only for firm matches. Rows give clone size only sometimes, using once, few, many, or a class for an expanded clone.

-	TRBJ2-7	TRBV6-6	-	CASSNRAYEQYF	TGTGCCAGCAGTAACAGGGCCTACGAGCAGTACTTC
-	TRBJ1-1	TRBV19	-	CASSIDQELNTEAFF	TGTGCCAGTAGTATAGATCAGGAGTTGAACACTGAAGCTTTCTTT
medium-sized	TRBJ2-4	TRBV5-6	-	CASSLGGDVRDF	TGTGCCAGCAGCTTGGGTGGGGACGTCAGGGACTTC
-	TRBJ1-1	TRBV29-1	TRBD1	CSVDGTGTEAFF	TGCAGCGTTGACGGGACAGGCACTGAAGCTTTCTTT
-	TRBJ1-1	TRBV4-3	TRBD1	CASSVFAGGNTEAFF	TGCGCCAGCAGCGTTTTCGCAGGGGGGAACACTGAAGCTTTCTTT
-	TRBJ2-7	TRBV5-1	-	CASRYDPGQEYEQYF	TGCGCCAGCAGGTATGACCCGGGCCAAGAATACGAGCAGTACTTC
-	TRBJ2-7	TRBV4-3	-	CASSQTDSSYEQYF	TGCGCCAGCAGCCAGACGGACAGCTCCTACGAGCAGTACTTC
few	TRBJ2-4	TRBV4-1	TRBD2	CASSQDLPSGIQDIQYF	TGCGCCAGCAGCCAAGATTTGCCTAGCGGGATTCAGGACATTCAGTACTTC
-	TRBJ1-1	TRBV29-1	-	CSVEGGQAEAFF	TGCAGCGTTGAGGGGGGGCAGGCTGAAGCTTTCTTT
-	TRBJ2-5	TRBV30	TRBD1	CAWSYVRDRNQETQYF	TGTGCCTGGAGTTACGTCCGGGACAGGAACCAAGAGACCCAGTACTTC
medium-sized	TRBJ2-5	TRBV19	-	CASSTTFQETQYF	TGTGCCAGTAGTACGACCTTCCAAGAGACCCAGTACTTC
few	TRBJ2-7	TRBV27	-	CASSLGREYEQYF	TGTGCCAGCAGCTTAGGTCGGGAGTACGAGCAGTACTTC
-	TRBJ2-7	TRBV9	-	CASSGSSYEQYF	TGTGCCAGCAGCGGGAGCTCCTACGAGCAGTACTTC
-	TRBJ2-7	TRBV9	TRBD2	CASSVGTGGSYEQYF	TGTGCCAGCAGCGTAGGGACGGGAGGCTCATACGAGCAGTACTTC
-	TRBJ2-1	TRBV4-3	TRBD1	CASSPTTGVYNEQFF	TGCGCCAGCAGCCCTACGACAGGGGTCTACAATGAGCAGTTCTTC